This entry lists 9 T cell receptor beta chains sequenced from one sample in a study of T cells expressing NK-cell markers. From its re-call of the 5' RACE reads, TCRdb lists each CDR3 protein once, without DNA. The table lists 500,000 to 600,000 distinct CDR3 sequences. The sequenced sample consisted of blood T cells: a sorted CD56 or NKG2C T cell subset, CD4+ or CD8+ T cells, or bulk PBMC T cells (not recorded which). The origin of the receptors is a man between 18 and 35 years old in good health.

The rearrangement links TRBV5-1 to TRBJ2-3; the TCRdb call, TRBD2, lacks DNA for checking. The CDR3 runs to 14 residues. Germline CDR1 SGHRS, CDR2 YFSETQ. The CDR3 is CASSDQREPDTQYF.

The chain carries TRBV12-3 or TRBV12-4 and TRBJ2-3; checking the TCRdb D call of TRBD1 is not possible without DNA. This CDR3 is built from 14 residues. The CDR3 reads CASSIRQGVDTQYF.

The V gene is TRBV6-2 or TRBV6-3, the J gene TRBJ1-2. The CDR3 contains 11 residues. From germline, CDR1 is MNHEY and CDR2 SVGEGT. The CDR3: CASNDSGGYTF.

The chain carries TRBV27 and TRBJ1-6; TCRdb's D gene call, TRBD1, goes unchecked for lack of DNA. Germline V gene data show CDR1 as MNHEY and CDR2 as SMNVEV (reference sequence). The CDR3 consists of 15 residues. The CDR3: CASSHLTATDSPLHF.

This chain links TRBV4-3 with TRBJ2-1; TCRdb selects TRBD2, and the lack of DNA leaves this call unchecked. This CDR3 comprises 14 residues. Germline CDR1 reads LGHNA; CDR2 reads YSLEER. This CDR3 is CASSQTLAGGRQFF.

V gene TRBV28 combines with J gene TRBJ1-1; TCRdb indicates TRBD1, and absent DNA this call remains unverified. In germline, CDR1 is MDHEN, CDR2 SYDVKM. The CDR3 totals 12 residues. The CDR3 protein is CATFDRAPEAFF.

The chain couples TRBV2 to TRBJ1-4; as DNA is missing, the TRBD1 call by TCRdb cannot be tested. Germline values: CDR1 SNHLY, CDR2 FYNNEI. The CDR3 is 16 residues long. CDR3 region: CASSAGGRVKGEKLFF.

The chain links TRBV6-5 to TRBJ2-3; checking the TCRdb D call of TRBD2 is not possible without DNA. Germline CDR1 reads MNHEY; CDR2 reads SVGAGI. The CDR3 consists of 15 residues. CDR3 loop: CASSYLVAGTDTQYF.

CDR3 region: CASSQRQVDTQYF. The chain employs TRBV4-3 and TRBJ2-3; there is no DNA to check the TCRdb D call of TRBD1. The germline CDR1 and CDR2 sequences are LGHNA and YSLEER. This CDR3 is built from 13 residues.